The rows below give T cell receptor beta chains drawn from one sample of a study of monozygotic twins with inflammatory bowel disease. Reanalyzing the 5' RACE reads, TCRdb keeps one entry per CDR3 protein, without DNA. This listing includes around 380,000 distinct CDR3 sequences. The material sequenced was blood. The receptor set was obtained from a human donor with ulcerative colitis or Crohn's disease, or a healthy co-twin of an affected twin (not recorded which). The CDR3 runs from the conserved cysteine through the conserved F or W.

V gene	J gene	CDR3 protein
TRBV7-8	TRBJ2-1	CASSLGLSGRAINEQFF
TRBV12-3/TRBV12-4	TRBJ2-1	CASSLRVNNEQFF
TRBV20-1	TRBJ2-7	CSARVNGGLSYDQYF
TRBV7-3	TRBJ2-1	CASSASGGVNLEQFF
TRBV7-8	TRBJ2-1	CASARGPLTNEQFF
TRBV2	TRBJ1-5	CASSGSNQPQHF
TRBV28	TRBJ2-7	CASTEDRGSHEQYF
TRBV5-1	TRBJ2-3	CASSLSDKIGADTQYF
TRBV5-1	TRBJ2-3	CASSLRDSVSTDTQYF
TRBV11-2	TRBJ2-5	CASSLRGRGGETQYF
TRBV6-2/TRBV6-3	TRBJ2-4	CASSFRDQKNIQYF
TRBV6-5	TRBJ2-7	CASSYSIRGQPYEQYF
TRBV2	TRBJ2-2	CAIGPGSGELFF
TRBV20-1	TRBJ2-3	CSARRLSGIADTQYF
TRBV12-3/TRBV12-4	TRBJ2-3	CASSYGTSRFTDTQYF
TRBV27	TRBJ2-7	CASTAGGEQYF
TRBV5-1	TRBJ2-1	CASSGGLGEQFF
TRBV30	TRBJ1-1	CAWSVNTEAFF
TRBV19	TRBJ1-5	CASSIGFGQPQHF
TRBV20-1	TRBJ2-7	CSARDWLAGTAYEQYF
TRBV7-2	TRBJ1-3	CASSLSSGNTIYF
TRBV3-1	TRBJ1-1	CASSQVGQEAFF
TRBV7-9	TRBJ2-7	CASSLLGESYEQYF
TRBV9	TRBJ2-1	CASSERLADYNEQFF
TRBV5-1	TRBJ1-4	CASSLGRRDHANEKLFF
TRBV30	TRBJ1-5	CAWTGGSNQPQHF
TRBV11-1	TRBJ2-7	CASSLAGGGTYEQYF
TRBV20-1	TRBJ2-2	CSARDPAGHTGELFF
TRBV5-4	TRBJ2-1	CASSPGRPGSDNEQFF
TRBV4-3	TRBJ2-7	CASSQAWRGAHYEQYF
TRBV20-1	TRBJ1-5	CSATTDSNQPQHF
TRBV12-3/TRBV12-4	TRBJ1-2	CASSLGVGSYGYTF
TRBV27	TRBJ2-7	CASSFGLSGTYERYF
TRBV3-1	TRBJ1-1	CASSPPDRASEAFF
TRBV10-3	TRBJ2-2	CAISDPGQGLYLATGELFF
TRBV12-3/TRBV12-4	TRBJ1-1	CASSLSAGNTEAFF
TRBV5-1	TRBJ2-7	CASSLEQTYYEQYF
TRBV20-1	TRBJ1-1	CSAQSGPAFEAFF
TRBV29-1	TRBJ2-5	CIGGDPETQYF
TRBV15	TRBJ1-5	CATSTRDIGNQPQHF
TRBV10-3	TRBJ2-4	CAIRGTGGSGNIQYF
TRBV15	TRBJ2-5	CATSRDSGGQETQYF
TRBV3-1	TRBJ2-1	CASSQAELARYNEQFF
TRBV5-4	TRBJ2-2	CASSFLSSGVTGELFF
TRBV7-2	TRBJ2-2	CASSLVQGGTGELFF
TRBV27	TRBJ2-7	CASSPLSLEGADYEQYF
TRBV19	TRBJ2-7	CASSIIGSYEQYF
TRBV29-1	TRBJ2-4	CSVEDPRGDAKNIQYF
TRBV15	TRBJ1-2	CATSRDPFGKVGYGYTF
TRBV5-1	TRBJ1-3	CASSLYLQNSGNTIYF
TRBV5-1	TRBJ2-1	CASSPMRGSGWSSYNEQFF
TRBV7-9	TRBJ2-7	CASSFLNRDWVYEQYF